The rows below give T cell receptor beta chains drawn from one sample of a study of T cells in localized non-small cell lung cancer. Using immunoSEQ multiplex PCR, the repertoire was profiled, and TCRdb retains in-frame clones only, with some absent. Counted here are around 1,300 clones, around 35% occurring once; the ten biggest clones make up around 7.7%. The sequenced sample was normal lung tissue next to the tumor, obtained before any cancer treatment. These receptors all come from a woman between 40 and 69 years old with stage I squamous cell lung carcinoma. Both conserved end residues are trimmed from each CDR3. A clone size is listed for some rows: how often the clone was seen (once, few, many), or a class if it is expanded.

length	V	J	size	CDR3
12	TRBV6-8	TRBJ1-2	few	ASSYSPVNYGYT
13	TRBV19	TRBJ1-5	.	ASRPDKDCYQPQH
12	TRBV9	TRBJ2-7	large	ASSEGLAYYEQY
17	TRBV4-1	TRBJ2-6	few	ASSHLDRALSSGANVLT
12	TRBV30	TRBJ2-3	.	AWSKGEGTDTQY
12	TRBV14	TRBJ2-7	.	ASSQQGLAYEQY
9	TRBV30	TRBJ1-2	.	ASARDYGYT
13	TRBV11-3	TRBJ1-6	medium-sized	ASSLSTGNNSPLH
14	TRBV10-2	TRBJ2-1	.	ASSESTTRTYNEQF
13	TRBV19	TRBJ1-1	.	ASSPDAGMNTEAF
14	TRBV6-8	TRBJ1-2	.	ASSYSGVSADYGYT
13	TRBV5-1	TRBJ2-2	.	ASSIYRGGTGELF